The source of this TCR beta chain is a study of T cells in Graves' hyperthyroidism and ophthalmopathy. Study details: Specimen type is peripheral blood, collected at initial diagnosis prior to any treatment.

Amplified TCR beta CDR3 regions came from RNA transcripts. Carried out on the TCR CDR3, a first-round RT-PCR used the HTBI primer set. TCRdb reprocessed the multiplex PCR reads with MiXCR, giving one entry per CDR3 protein. The data show roughly 630,000 distinct CDR3 sequences, 15% to 18% seen once. Germline loops: CDR1 MNHEY, CDR2 SVGEGT. The CDR3 is 16 amino acids. J lost 3 bases, V lost 1 base, and 2 bases had no gene match. This clonotype was recorded many times. The specimen sequenced was blood. The receptor was derived from a woman aged 25 to 39 with Graves' hyperthyroidism. The chain is built from TRBV6-2 or TRBV6-3 and TRBJ2-1, with 11 bases fitting TRBD2. Written as DNA, the CDR3 is TGTGCCAGCAGTTACTTTGGGACTAGCGGCTACAATGAGCAGTTCTTC. This gives the protein CASSYFGTSGYNEQFF.